This T cell receptor beta chain is drawn from a study of shared clonotypes between healthy human individuals. As originally analysed: For the immunoSEQ data, sequences were junction-only without quality scores, so filtering differed. Sequenced by immunoSEQ multiplex PCR; TCRdb stores in-frame clones only, minus some. V and J calls and clone size follow that table, whereas D and trimming were derived from the DNA. The sample lists about 680,000 clones; about 90% were seen once. Findings of the study overall: Naive CD4 clonotypes overlapped across a few donors at around 5%.

Concerning this clone: The antigen remains undetermined.

CDR3 length: 18 amino acids. Germline V CDR1 and CDR2: MNHEY, SMNVEV (reference sequence). Deletions cut 2 bases from V and 0 bases from J, with 16 bases between. Positively selected for CCR7, the CD45RO-negative cells used as naive CD8 cells excluded terminally differentiated effector memory CD45RA+ cells. V usage is TRBV27 and J usage is TRBJ2-2; no reliable D call. The receptor's source is a man aged 30 to 45 in good health. The sample consisted of naive CD8+ T cells sorted from blood. This CDR3 is CASSLTRRVLTNTGELFF. CDR3 bases: TGTGCCAGCAGTTTAACGAGAAGGGTACTAACGAACACCGGGGAGCTGTTTTTT.